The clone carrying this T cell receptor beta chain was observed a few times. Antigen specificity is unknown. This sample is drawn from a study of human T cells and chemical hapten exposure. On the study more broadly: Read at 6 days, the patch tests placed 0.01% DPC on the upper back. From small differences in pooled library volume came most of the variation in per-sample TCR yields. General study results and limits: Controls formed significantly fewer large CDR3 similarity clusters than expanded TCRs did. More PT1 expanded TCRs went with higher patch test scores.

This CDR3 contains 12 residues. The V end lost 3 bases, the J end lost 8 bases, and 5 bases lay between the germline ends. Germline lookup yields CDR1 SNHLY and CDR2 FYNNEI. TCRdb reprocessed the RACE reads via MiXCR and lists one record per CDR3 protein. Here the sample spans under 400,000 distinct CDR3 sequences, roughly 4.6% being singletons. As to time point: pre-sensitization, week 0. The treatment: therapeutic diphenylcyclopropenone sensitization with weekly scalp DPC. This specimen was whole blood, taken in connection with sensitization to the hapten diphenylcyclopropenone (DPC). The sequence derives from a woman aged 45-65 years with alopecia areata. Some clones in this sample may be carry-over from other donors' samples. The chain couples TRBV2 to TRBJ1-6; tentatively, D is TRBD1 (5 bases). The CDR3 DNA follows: TGTGCCAGCAGTGAGGGGGATTCACCCCTCCACTTT. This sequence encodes CASSEGDSPLHF.